Sequencing of this T cell receptor (beta chain) was carried out in a study of read filtering for tumor transcriptome and immune sequencing. Study overall: Whole-transcriptome libraries were prepared after DNase treatment.

Study-level results: The sorted CD138-negative fraction was a mixed bone marrow immune population, not purified T cells.

From germline, CDR1 is MNHNS and CDR2 SASEGT. Between the trimmed V and J ends, which lost 4 bases and 2 bases, there was a span of 4 bases. This CDR3 spans 12 amino acids. Molecular barcoded adaptors covering alpha/delta and beta/gamma chains were used on approximately 400 ng RNA. TCRdb analysed the reads with MiXCR anew, one entry per CDR3 protein. This repertoire shows over 50,000 distinct CDR3 sequences, roughly a fifth found once; its top ten account for approximately 10%. This clonotype has a count of ten or more. The antigen is not known. This sequence was found in a donor over 35 with multiple myeloma. What was sequenced was a population of CD138-negative cells sorted from bone marrow. The chain has TRBV6-1 and TRBJ2-3; D gene ambiguous. In DNA form, the CDR3 reads TGTGCCAGCAGTGGGGACACAGATACGCAGTATTTT. It is translated as CASSGDTDTQYF.